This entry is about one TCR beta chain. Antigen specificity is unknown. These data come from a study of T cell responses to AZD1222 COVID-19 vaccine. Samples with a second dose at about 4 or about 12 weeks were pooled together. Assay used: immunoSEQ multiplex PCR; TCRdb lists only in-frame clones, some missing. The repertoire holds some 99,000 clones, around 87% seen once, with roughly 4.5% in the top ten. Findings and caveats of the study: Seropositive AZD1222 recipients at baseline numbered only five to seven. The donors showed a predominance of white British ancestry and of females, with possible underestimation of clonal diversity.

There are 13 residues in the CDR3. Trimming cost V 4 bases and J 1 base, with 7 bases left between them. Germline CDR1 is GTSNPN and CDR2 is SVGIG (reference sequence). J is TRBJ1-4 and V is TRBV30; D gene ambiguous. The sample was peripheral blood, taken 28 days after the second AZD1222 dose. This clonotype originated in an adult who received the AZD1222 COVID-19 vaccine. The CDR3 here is CAWNMGTNEKLFF. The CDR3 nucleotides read TGTGCCTGGAATATGGGAACTAATGAAAAACTGTTTTTT.